This T cell receptor (beta chain) was identified in a study of blood T cell repertoires in COVID-19. Overall study context: Acute and convalescent COVID-19 specimens originated in the United States, Italy and Spain. The analysed material was cDNA or gDNA that came from T cells, B-cell-depleted T cells, or PBMCs.

The Seattle patients joined while their infection was active and were tracked longitudinally afterward. Original processing methods: Reference gene primers were amplified, and this amplification served to estimate nucleated cell counts. The protocol was immunoSEQ multiplex PCR, while the TCRdb copy is restricted to in-frame clones and leaves out a portion. That table supplies the V and J calls and clone size; D and trimming were determined from the DNA. The data show 200,000 to 250,000 clones, about 94% seen once. The germline V gene encodes CDR1 MNHEY and CDR2 SVGEGT. The CDR3 totals 20 residues. After removal of 2 bases from V and 2 bases from J, the junction contained 15 bases not matched to a gene.

This receptor was taken from a man between 60 and 75 years old with COVID-19, enrolled during active disease. The chain combines TRBV6-2 or TRBV6-3 with TRBJ2-1, with TRBD2 identical over 10 bases. What was sequenced was peripheral blood. DNA for the CDR3: TGTGCCAGCAGTTACAGGTCAGGTACTAGCGGGATTAAAACCTACAATGAGCAGTTCTTC. The encoded protein is CASSYRSGTSGIKTYNEQFF.